The 15 T cell receptor beta chains below come from one sample, sequenced in a study of Ad26.COV2.S vaccination and SARS-CoV-2 variants. Measured with immunoSEQ multiplex PCR; TCRdb has only the in-frame clones, and not every one. Of 250,000 or so clones listed, approximately 90% are singletons. The treatment denotes: around 19 received Ad26.COV2.S at low or high dose, single or two shots; a few received placebo; per-sample allocation not given. Specimen acquisition occurred on day 63 following the initial vaccine or placebo injection. The sample here was peripheral blood, taken in a trial of Ad26.COV2.S vaccine versus placebo. These receptors originate from a person between 18 and 59 years old who received the Ad26.COV2.S COVID-19 vaccine or a placebo.

The rearrangement links TRBV19 to TRBJ1-5; TRBD1 is a possible D gene (6 bases). Germline V CDR1 and CDR2: LNHDA, SQIVND (reference sequence). Trimming left V 4 bases short and J 0 bases short, with 22 bases between. The CDR3 is 19 amino acids. CDR3 loop: CASSTPRRSGAYSNQPQHF. In DNA form, the CDR3 reads TGTGCCAGTAGTACTCCTCGTAGGTCAGGGGCTTATAGCAATCAGCCCCAGCATTTT. Looking up the rest from reference TRBV19 and TRBJ1-5 gives the full variable domain: DGGITQSPKYLFRKEGQNVTLSCEQNLNHDAMYWYRQDPGQGLRLIYYSQIVNDFQKGDIAEGYSVSREKKESFPLTVTSAQKNPTAFYLCASSTPRRSGAYSNQPQHFGDGTRLSIL.

The chain carries TRBV19 and TRBJ2-1, with 7 bases identical to TRBD2. CDR3 length equals 14 residues. Germline CDR1 is LNHDA and CDR2 is SQIVND (reference sequence). J lost 4 bases, V lost 5 bases, and 5 bases had no gene match. CDR3 sequence (DNA): TGTGCCAGTAGTCTAGGGGAGGGGTACAATGAGCAGTTCTTC. Amino acids: CASSLGEGYNEQFF.

The chain joins TRBV7-9 to TRBJ1-6; the match to TRBD1 covers 8 bases. Germline V gene lookup returns CDR1 SEHNR and CDR2 FQNEAQ (reference sequence). The length of the CDR3 is 15 residues. The V segment lost 7 bases and the J segment 8 bases; nucleotides outside the gene matches: 10. The CDR3 reads CASNLPGGGHSPLHF. As DNA, the CDR3 is TGTGCCAGCAACCTACCAGGGGGCGGGCATTCACCCCTCCACTTT.

The gene calls are TRBV18 and TRBJ1-1; D gene ambiguous. V lost 4 bases, J lost 4 bases, and 19 bases lay in between. CDR1 and CDR2 (germline): KGHSH, LQKENI. This CDR3 spans 16 amino acids. The CDR3 nucleotides are TGTGCCAGCTCACTTGGTTCGGCGGTGACCGCCACTGAAGCTTTCTTT. Amino acid sequence: CASSLGSAVTATEAFF.

This chain connects TRBV7-2 to TRBJ2-6; 7 bases agree with TRBD2. This CDR3 spans 13 amino acids. V was pared by 11 bases and J by 9 bases, with 10 bases of the junction left unmatched. CDR1 and CDR2 from the germline V gene are SGHTA and FQGNSA. The CDR3 bases are TGTGCCTCCGGGAGGAAATCTTACAACGTCCTGACTTTC. This translates into CASGRKSYNVLTF. Based on the CDR3 plus reference TRBV7-2 and TRBJ2-6, the full variable domain is GAGVSQSPSNKVTEKGKDVELRCDPISGHTALYWYRQSLGQGLEFLIYFQGNSAPDKSGLPSDRFSAERTGGSVSTLTIQRTQQEDSAVYLCASGRKSYNVLTFGAGSRLTVL.

The J gene is TRBJ2-3, the V gene TRBV7-2, with 13 bases fitting TRBD2. Germline V gives CDR1 SGHTA, CDR2 FQGNSA. V lost 6 bases and J lost 1; bases outside the gene matches: 4. The CDR3 is 16 amino acids. Here the CDR3 DNA reads TGTGCCAGCAGAGGGACTAGCGGGGCGGGCACAGATACGCAGTATTTT. Amino acids: CASRGTSGAGTDTQYF. The whole variable domain, remainder taken from reference TRBV7-2 and TRBJ2-3, is GAGVSQSPSNKVTEKGKDVELRCDPISGHTALYWYRQSLGQGLEFLIYFQGNSAPDKSGLPSDRFSAERTGGSVSTLTIQRTQQEDSAVYLCASRGTSGAGTDTQYFGPGTRLTVL.

The V gene is TRBV7-6, the J gene TRBJ2-2; 10 nucleotides match TRBD2. This CDR3 comprises 17 residues. Trimming removed 3 bases from V and 5 bases from J; junction bases left unmatched: 9. Germline V lookup: CDR1 SGHVS, CDR2 FNYEAQ. This CDR3 reads CASSFSRTSGGTGELFF. CDR3 bases: TGTGCCAGCAGCTTCTCCAGGACTAGCGGTGGGACCGGGGAGCTGTTTTTT.

The chain joins TRBV5-1 to TRBJ1-1, with unresolved D. This CDR3 region has 14 residues. Germline V gene sequence: CDR1 SGHRS, CDR2 YFSETQ. V dropped 4 bases and J dropped 4 bases, with 14 bases sitting between them. CDR3 in amino acids: CASSPPYIGTEAFF. CDR3 nucleotides: TGCGCCAGCAGCCCACCCTACATAGGCACTGAAGCTTTCTTT.

The chain joins TRBV6-1 to TRBJ1-6; 9 bases agree with TRBD1. Germline CDR1 is MNHNS and CDR2 is SASEGT. This CDR3 is built from 16 residues. Trimming cost V 4 bases and J 4 bases; bases outside gene matches: 5. CDR3 nucleotides: TGTGCCAGCAGTGCCGGAGACAGGGGGTATAATTCACCCCTCCACTTT. As protein: CASSAGDRGYNSPLHF.

The chain carries TRBV15 and TRBJ1-1; 9 bases map to TRBD1. V gave up 1 base and J gave up 0 bases; unmatched junction bases: 9. The CDR3 sequence is 18 residues long. Germline V gene lookup returns CDR1 LNHNV and CDR2 YYDKDF (reference sequence). Here the CDR3 reads CATSRVRQGVGMNTEAFF. CDR3 nucleotide sequence: TGTGCCACCAGCAGAGTTAGACAGGGGGTGGGGATGAACACTGAAGCTTTCTTT. The full variable domain, completed using reference TRBV15 and TRBJ1-1, is DAMVIQNPRYQVTQFGKPVTLSCSQTLNHNVMYWYQQKSSQAPKLLFHYYDKDFNNEADTPDNFQSRRPNTSFCFLDIRSPGLGDTAMYLCATSRVRQGVGMNTEAFFGQGTRLTVV.

This chain joins TRBV11-1 and TRBJ1-3; D ambiguous. Deletions cut 6 bases from V and 2 bases from J, with 14 bases between. The length of the CDR3 is 15 residues. Germline CDR1 SGHAT, CDR2 FQDESV (reference sequence). The CDR3 coding sequence is TGTGCCAGCAGAGGTGGGAGATTGCCTGGAAACACCATATATTTT. This translates into CASRGGRLPGNTIYF.

The J gene is TRBJ2-1, the V gene TRBV9; possible D gene TRBD2, 6 bases. CDR3 size: 15 residues. V lost 0 bases and J lost 3, with 10 bases in between. CDR1 and CDR2 from the germline V gene are SGDLS and YYNGEE. CDR3 sequence reads: CASSVAGTDYNEQFF. The CDR3 DNA reads TGTGCCAGCAGCGTAGCAGGGACTGACTACAATGAGCAGTTCTTC.

This chain uses TRBV7-2 with TRBJ1-1; tentatively, D is TRBD1 (6 bases). V was trimmed by 1 base and J by 5 bases, leaving 14 bases between them. In germline, CDR1 is SGHTA, CDR2 FQGNSA. The CDR3 is 15 residues long. Written as DNA, the CDR3 is TGTGCCAGCAGCTTAGTAACGGGGGGCTATACTGAAGCTTTCTTT. This translates into CASSLVTGGYTEAFF. Drawing the rest from reference TRBV7-2 and TRBJ1-1, the complete variable domain is GAGVSQSPSNKVTEKGKDVELRCDPISGHTALYWYRQSLGQGLEFLIYFQGNSAPDKSGLPSDRFSAERTGGSVSTLTIQRTQQEDSAVYLCASSLVTGGYTEAFFGQGTRLTVV.

The chain links TRBV6-2 or TRBV6-3 to TRBJ2-7; 16 bases are shared with TRBD2. The V segment lost 6 bases and the J segment 4 bases; nucleotides outside the gene matches: 9. CDR3 length: 17 residues. The germline V gene has CDR1 MNHEY and CDR2 SVGEGT. This CDR3 reads CASSSRGLAGGRYEQYV. For the CDR3, the DNA is TGTGCCAGCAGCTCTAGGGGACTAGCGGGAGGGCGGTACGAGCAGTACGTC.

The chain employs TRBV30 and TRBJ2-5; 10 nucleotides agree with TRBD1. CDR1 and CDR2 from the germline V gene are GTSNPN and SVGIG (reference sequence). The CDR3 has 17 residues. With 2 bases clipped from V and 4 bases from J, the junction kept 13 bases outside the gene matches. The CDR3 DNA follows: TGTGCCTGGAGTTCCTCTCGGTGGACAGGGGGGGGAGAGACCCAGTACTTC. It translates to CAWSSSRWTGGGETQYF.